This section outlines one T cell receptor beta chain sequence together with its context. Its target is not known. The sample comes from a study of cytomegalovirus exposure and HLA in healthy donors. Looking at the study overall: For the approximately 400 genotyped donors, around 76% fell within the Caucasian-associated ancestry cluster.

Findings of the study overall: Common viral pathogens (according to a later analysis) appeared linked to several of the most significant clusters. In a later analysis, at a false discovery rate of 0.05, 16,951 TCR beta sequences matched HLA alleles.

Trimming pared 5 bases from V and 1 base from J, leaving 8 bases between. The CDR3 sequence is 13 residues long. From germline, CDR1 is MNHNY and CDR2 SVGAGI (reference sequence). A multiplex PCR was run with 60 Vbeta primers and 13 Jbeta primers. TCRdb's table, derived via immunoSEQ multiplex PCR, lists solely in-frame clones and lacks some. The sample includes roughly 140,000 clones, over 70% seen only once; the top ten take around 7%. This chain uses TRBV6-6 with TRBJ1-1, with D possibly matching TRBD1 (6 bases). This sequence was found in a man in his forties in good health and CMV-seropositive. The specimen was PBMCs. CDR3 bases: TGTGCCAGCAGTGCACAGGGGAACACTGAAGCTTTCTTT. It codes for CASSAQGNTEAFF.